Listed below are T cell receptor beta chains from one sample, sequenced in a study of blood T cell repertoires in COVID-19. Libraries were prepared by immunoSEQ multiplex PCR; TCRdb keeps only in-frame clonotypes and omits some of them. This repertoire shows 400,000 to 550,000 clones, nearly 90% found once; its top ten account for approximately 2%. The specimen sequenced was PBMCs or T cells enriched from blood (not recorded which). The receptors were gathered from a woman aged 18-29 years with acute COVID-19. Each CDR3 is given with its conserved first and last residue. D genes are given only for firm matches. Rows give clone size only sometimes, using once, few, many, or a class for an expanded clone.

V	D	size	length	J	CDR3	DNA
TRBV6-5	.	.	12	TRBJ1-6	CASKQGGSPLHF	TGTGCCAGCAAACAGGGTGGTTCACCCCTCCACTTT
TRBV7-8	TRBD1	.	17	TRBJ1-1	CASSLYRVGQGGTEAFF	TGTGCCAGCAGCCTGTACCGCGTCGGACAGGGAGGAACTGAAGCTTTCTTT
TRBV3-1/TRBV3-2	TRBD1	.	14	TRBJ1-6	CASSQGQGDSPLHF	TGTGCCAGCAGCCAAGGACAGGGAGATTCACCCCTCCACTTT
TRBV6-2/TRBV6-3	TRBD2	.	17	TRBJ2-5	CASSYSRLSGGQETQYF	TGTGCCAGCAGTTACTCGAGACTTAGCGGGGGACAAGAGACCCAGTACTTC
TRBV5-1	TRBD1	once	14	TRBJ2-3	CASSWGTGADTQYF	TGCGCCAGCAGCTGGGGGACAGGGGCCGATACGCAGTATTTT
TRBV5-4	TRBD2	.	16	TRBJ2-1	CASSLGRGGRSNEQFF	TGTGCCAGCAGCTTGGGGCGGGGGGGACGATCGAATGAGCAGTTCTTC
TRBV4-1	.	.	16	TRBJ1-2	CASSQVVRTTNYGYTF	TGCGCCAGCAGCCAAGTTGTCCGCACTACTAACTATGGCTACACCTTC
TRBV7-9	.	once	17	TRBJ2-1	CASSLWGRVKSYNEQFF	TGTGCCAGCAGCTTATGGGGCAGGGTAAAATCCTACAATGAGCAGTTCTTC
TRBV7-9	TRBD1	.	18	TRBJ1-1	CASSPHEGRGRLDTEAFF	TGTGCCAGCAGCCCCCATGAGGGCAGGGGGCGGTTGGACACTGAAGCTTTCTTT
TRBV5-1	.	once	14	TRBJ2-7	CASSLGTVGYEQYF	TGCGCCAGCAGCTTGGGCACCGTCGGCTACGAGCAGTACTTC
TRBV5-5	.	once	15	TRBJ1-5	CASSRGTAGNQPQHF	TGTGCCAGCAGCCGCGGGACGGCGGGCAATCAGCCCCAGCATTTT
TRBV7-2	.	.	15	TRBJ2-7	CASIQLLQGTAEQYF	TGTGCCAGCATCCAACTACTACAGGGTACCGCCGAGCAGTACTTC
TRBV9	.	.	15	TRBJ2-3	CASSAEGAVTDTQYF	TGTGCCAGCAGCGCGGAGGGGGCAGTTACAGATACGCAGTATTTT
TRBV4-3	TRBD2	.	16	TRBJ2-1	CASSQVGAGGYNEQFF	TGCGCCAGCAGCCAAGTAGGAGCGGGAGGCTACAATGAGCAGTTCTTC
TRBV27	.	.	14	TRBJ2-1	CASGPVGRLGEQFF	TGTGCCAGCGGGCCGGTAGGGAGGCTAGGTGAGCAGTTCTTC
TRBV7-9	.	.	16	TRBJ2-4	CASSRPGTLAKNIQYF	TGTGCCAGCAGCCGACCGGGGACTTTAGCCAAAAACATTCAGTACTTC
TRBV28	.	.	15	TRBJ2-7	CASIPAGRLIYEQYF	TGTGCCAGCATCCCGGCCGGGAGACTCATTTACGAGCAGTACTTC